This passage covers 25 T cell receptor beta chains from one sample sequenced in a study of OX40 agonist ivuxolimab in advanced cancers. This table comes from immunoSEQ multiplex PCR, and its TCRdb copy is limited to in-frame clones, with some not included. The table includes roughly 98,000 clones, roughly 80% detected once. Sequenced material: CD4+ or CD8+ T cells sorted from blood, taken in a trial of the OX40 agonist ivuxolimab. These receptors were obtained from an adult with an advanced solid tumor such as melanoma, head and neck, liver or kidney cancer.

This rearrangement joins TRBV28 to TRBJ2-3; 12 bases map to TRBD2. This CDR3 has 16 residues. Germline V CDR1 and CDR2: MDHEN, SYDVKM. Germline trimming cut 5 bases from V and 2 bases from J; bases unmatched to any gene: 5. The CDR3 spells CASSQTSGGYTDTQYF. CDR3 sequence (DNA): TGTGCCAGCAGTCAGACTAGCGGGGGCTACACAGATACGCAGTATTTT.

The chain uses TRBV19 and TRBJ1-5; D gene ambiguous. The CDR3 loop spans 15 amino acids. Germline-derived CDR1 and CDR2 are LNHDA and SQIVND (reference sequence). Trimming removed 4 bases at V and 0 bases at J, with 10 bases between. The CDR3 protein is CASSTRALSNQPQHF. CDR3 nucleotides: TGTGCCAGTAGTACCCGGGCCCTTAGCAATCAGCCCCAGCATTTT.

Comments on this clone: The sample holds other DNA sequences that translate to the same CDR3. V and J are TRBV7-2 and TRBJ1-5; no definite D call. The length of the CDR3 is 13 residues. Germline V CDR1 and CDR2: SGHTA, FQGNSA. With 3 bases removed from V and 4 bases from J, the gap between germline ends came to 7 bases. CDR3 loop: CASSLRGNQPQHF. CDR3 nucleotides: TGTGCCAGCAGCTTGCGAGGTAATCAGCCCCAGCATTTT.

This chain links TRBV6-5 with TRBJ2-2; D is possibly TRBD1 (6 bases). The CDR3 is made up of 15 amino acids. Trimming left V 6 bases short and J 0 bases short, with 11 bases between. In germline, CDR1 is MNHEY, CDR2 SVGAGI. CDR3 sequence reads: CASRQGFANTGELFF. CDR3 DNA: TGTGCCAGCAGACAGGGCTTCGCGAACACCGGGGAGCTGTTTTTT.

This clone has just one count. The chain employs TRBV5-1 and TRBJ2-7, with D tentatively TRBD1 (6 bases). Trimming stripped 0 bases from V and 0 bases from J, with 10 bases between. This CDR3 is 15 amino acids long. Germline V gene lookup returns CDR1 SGHRS and CDR2 YFSETQ. The CDR3 DNA sequence: TGCGCCAGCAGCTTGGGGGGACAATACTCCTACGAGCAGTACTTC. It specifies CASSLGGQYSYEQYF.

Written as DNA, the CDR3 is TGTGCCAGCAAATGGGGGCGCACAGATACGCAGTATTTT. Translation: CASKWGRTDTQYF. The chain has TRBV28 and TRBJ2-3; possible D gene TRBD1, 6 bases. V was shortened by 7 bases and J by 1 base, with 9 bases between the two germline ends. The CDR3 sequence is 13 residues long. Germline assignment: CDR1 MDHEN and CDR2 SYDVKM.

The chain couples TRBV19 to TRBJ1-2, with a weak D call TRBD1 (6 bases). Trimming removed 6 bases at V and 4 bases at J, with 18 bases between. Germline V gene data show CDR1 as LNHDA and CDR2 as SQIVND (reference sequence). The CDR3 consists of 15 residues. The CDR3 is CASSPRGGRGYGYTF. The CDR3 coding sequence is TGTGCCAGTAGCCCAAGGGGGGGGCGAGGCTATGGCTACACCTTC.

The rearrangement links TRBV30 to TRBJ2-1; D might be TRBD1 (6 bases). The CDR3 spans 15 residues. CDR1 is GTSNPN, CDR2 SVGIG, per germline (reference sequence). Trimming removed 1 base at V and 7 bases at J, with 17 bases between. As DNA, the CDR3 is TGTGCCTGGAGTGCCTCCGGGACATTCTCGAATGAGCAGTTCTTC. Translation gives CAWSASGTFSNEQFF.

CDR3 sequence reads: CASSSGTGGDEQFF. Written as DNA, the CDR3 is TGTGCCAGCAGCTCCGGGACAGGGGGCGATGAGCAGTTCTTC. The chain carries TRBV7-3 and TRBJ2-1; 12 nucleotides align to TRBD1. This CDR3 region has 14 residues. With V trimmed by 4 bases and J by 8 bases, 3 bases remained unmatched. Germline values: CDR1 SGHTA, CDR2 FQGTGA.

In regard to this clone: Other DNA sequences in this specimen translate into the identical CDR3. CDR3: CASSLIRGNEQFF. The CDR3 DNA reads TGTGCCAGCAGCTTAATACGTGGGAATGAGCAGTTCTTC. V is TRBV7-2 and J is TRBJ2-1; the D is unclear. The germline V gene encodes CDR1 SGHTA and CDR2 FQGNSA. Trimming removed 2 bases at V and 7 bases at J, with 9 bases between. CDR3 length: 13 amino acids.

The V call is TRBV28, the J call TRBJ1-2, with a possible D match to TRBD1 (5 bases). The germline gives CDR1 MDHEN, CDR2 SYDVKM. This CDR3 is 14 amino acids long. Trimming stripped 10 bases from V and 2 bases from J, with 17 bases between. The CDR3 nucleotides are TGTGCCACAATTGGGGCGTTCGGGAACTATGGCTACACCTTC. Protein product: CATIGAFGNYGYTF.

The V call is TRBV6-1, the J call TRBJ2-2; a weak D match, TRBD1 (6 bases). V was trimmed by 7 bases and J by 3 bases, leaving 6 bases between them. This CDR3 spans 12 amino acids. From germline, CDR1 is MNHNS and CDR2 SASEGT. CDR3 amino acids: CASKGDTGELFF. CDR3 DNA: TGTGCCAGCAAGGGGGACACCGGGGAGCTGTTTTTT.

The rearrangement joins TRBV6-1 to TRBJ2-7; 10 bases are shared with TRBD1. The length of the CDR3 is 14 residues. V trimming: 0 bases; J trimming: 6 bases; junction bases outside the gene matches: 2. The V gene's germline CDR1 is MNHNS and CDR2 SASEGT. The CDR3 DNA sequence: TGTGCCAGCAGTGAAGCGGGGACAGGGGCCGAGCAGTACTTC. Protein: CASSEAGTGAEQYF.

The gene calls are TRBV29-1 and TRBJ2-4; the match to TRBD1 covers 11 bases. Germline CDR1 reads SQVTM; CDR2 reads ANQGSEA. V lost 7 bases, J lost 0 bases, and 2 bases stayed unmatched. The CDR3 contains 14 residues. In nucleotides, the CDR3 is TGCAGCGGAGGGACAGGGGGAGCCAAAAACATTCAGTACTTC. Translating it yields CSGGTGGAKNIQYF. Full variable domain (missing parts from reference TRBV29-1 and TRBJ2-4): SAVISQKPSRDICQRGTSLTIQCQVDSQVTMMFWYRQQPGQSLTLIATANQGSEATYESGFVIDKFPISRPNLTFSTLTVSNMSPEDSSIYLCSGGTGGAKNIQYFGAGTRLSVL.

The chain uses TRBV7-8 and TRBJ2-1; the match to TRBD2 covers 11 bases. The V and J ends lost 5 bases and 3 bases, in that order; junction bases with no gene match: 9. Germline V gene data show CDR1 as SGHVS and CDR2 as FQNEAQ. This CDR3 has 17 residues. This CDR3 is CASSPSRLAGIYNEQFF. The CDR3 coding sequence is TGTGCCAGCAGCCCCTCCCGACTAGCGGGAATCTACAATGAGCAGTTCTTC.

This clone was detected only a few times. The chain combines TRBV5-6 with TRBJ2-7, with TRBD2 matching over 13 bases. The CDR3 totals 16 residues. Looked up from germline, CDR1 is SGHDT and CDR2 is YYEEEE. Losses at the gene ends were 4 bases for V and 0 bases for J; bases not matched to a gene: 4. DNA of the CDR3: TGTGCCAGCAGCCCGGGACTAGCGGGGTACTCCTACGAGCAGTACTTC. It codes for CASSPGLAGYSYEQYF.

The genes are TRBV9 and TRBJ2-3; D unresolved. V was pared by 1 base and J by 5 bases, with 2 bases between. The CDR3 totals 11 residues. In germline, CDR1 is SGDLS, CDR2 YYNGEE. The CDR3, as DNA: TGTGCCAGCAGCGTAAAAGATACGCAGTATTTT. Translating gives CASSVKDTQYF.

J is TRBJ2-3 and V is TRBV6-1; TRBD1 aligns across 8 bases. The CDR3 is 14 residues long. After removal of 9 bases from V and 2 bases from J, the junction contained 7 bases not matched to a gene. Germline V gene data show CDR1 as MNHNS and CDR2 as SASEGT. This CDR3 is CASTPGQVTDTQYF. For the CDR3, the DNA is TGTGCCAGTACCCCGGGACAGGTCACAGATACGCAGTATTTT.

The chain combines TRBV10-3 with TRBJ2-3; 7 bases agree with TRBD2. The CDR3 has 15 amino acids. V was pared by 0 bases and J by 2 bases, with 2 bases of the junction left unmatched. Per the germline V gene, CDR1 is ENHRY and CDR2 is SYGVKD. CDR3 amino acids: CAISESAGVTDTQYF. Written as DNA, the CDR3 is TGTGCCATCAGTGAGTCTGCGGGGGTCACAGATACGCAGTATTTT.

The genes are TRBV19 and TRBJ1-1, with D possibly matching TRBD1 (6 bases). Germline V gene data show CDR1 as LNHDA and CDR2 as SQIVND (reference sequence). With 6 bases removed from V and 4 bases from J, the gap between germline ends came to 18 bases. The CDR3 runs to 15 residues. The CDR3 DNA reads as TGTGCCAGTAGCTCGACAGGTAATCTTTTCACTGAAGCTTTCTTT. It yields the protein CASSSTGNLFTEAFF.

This clone has a single count. The rearrangement joins TRBV5-4 to TRBJ2-5, with 7 positions matching TRBD1. The V segment lost 4 bases and the J segment 2 bases; nucleotides outside the gene matches: 8. Germline CDR1 SGHNT, CDR2 YYREEE (reference sequence). CDR3 length equals 15 residues. The CDR3 here is CASSARDRIQETQYF. The CDR3 region has the DNA TGTGCCAGCAGCGCTAGGGACAGAATACAAGAGACCCAGTACTTC. The complete variable domain, with remaining parts taken from reference TRBV5-4 and TRBJ2-5, reads ETGVTQSPTHLIKTRGQQVTLRCSSQSGHNTVSWYQQALGQGPQFIFQYYREEENGRGNFPPRFSGLQFPNYSSELNVNALELDDSALYLCASSARDRIQETQYFGPGTRLLVL.

The chain is built from TRBV28 and TRBJ1-6; no firm D call. Germline values: CDR1 MDHEN, CDR2 SYDVKM. V was trimmed by 4 bases and J by 9 bases, leaving 4 bases between them. The length of the CDR3 is 11 residues. The CDR3 spells CASSSSSPLHF. The CDR3 coding sequence is TGTGCCAGCAGTTCCAGTTCACCCCTCCACTTT. Together with reference TRBV28 and TRBJ1-6, the CDR3 gives the full variable domain: DVKVTQSSRYLVKRTGEKVFLECVQDMDHENMFWYRQDPGLGLRLIYFSYDVKMKEKGDIPEGYSVSREKKERFSLILESASTNQTSMYLCASSSSSPLHFGNGTRLTVT.

This clone appeared a single time. The CDR3 bases are TGTGCCAGCAGCGCTCGACCAGGGACCGGGGTCTCTGGAAACACCATATATTTT. It yields the protein CASSARPGTGVSGNTIYF. The chain links TRBV9 to TRBJ1-3; TRBD1 might be the D (5 bases). Germline assignment: CDR1 SGDLS and CDR2 YYNGEE. The germline V and J ends were trimmed by 3 bases and 0 bases, with 19 bases remaining between them. The CDR3 extends over 18 amino acids. Full variable domain (outside the CDR3, taken from reference TRBV9 and TRBJ1-3): DSGVTQTPKHLITATGQRVTLRCSPRSGDLSVYWYQQSLDQGLQFLIQYYNGEERAKGNILERFSAQQFPDLHSELNLSSLELGDSALYFCASSARPGTGVSGNTIYFGEGSWLTVV.

A word on this clone: Additional DNA sequences in this sample encode the identical CDR3. The chain links TRBV30 to TRBJ1-5; possibly TRBD1 for D (5 bases). The V and J ends lost 3 bases and 1 base respectively, with 7 bases between them. Germline V CDR1 and CDR2: GTSNPN, SVGIG (reference sequence). This CDR3 has 13 amino acids. The CDR3 DNA reads TGTGCCTGGAGCGGGGGAAGCAATCAGCCCCAGCATTTT. It is translated as CAWSGGSNQPQHF.

In its sample, this clone was seen a few times. Its ends do not fully match the called genes, so a read error is possible. This chain links TRBV7-3 with TRBJ1-1, with D perhaps TRBD1 (6 bases). CDR1 is SGHTA, CDR2 FQGTGA, per germline. The CDR3 extends over 13 amino acids. CDR3 region: CASSLTRDTEAFF. The DNA for the CDR3 is TGTGCCAGCAGCTTGACCAGGGACACAGAAGCTTTCTTT.